This TCR beta chain is from a study of blood T cell repertoires in COVID-19. Background on the study: The United States, Italy and Spain provided the acute and convalescent COVID-19 samples. PBMCs, B-cell-depleted T cells, or T cells were the source of the cDNA or gDNA that made up the material.

Per the authors' pipeline: Amplification of reference gene primers provided the estimated nucleated cell counts. Here immunoSEQ multiplex PCR was the method, and the copy in TCRdb shows in-frame clones only, minus some. V and J calls and clone size come straight from that table; D and trimming were deduced from the DNA. The sample has 29,000 or so clones; about 87% are singletons. This CDR3 region has 14 residues. Germline V gene data show CDR1 as SNHLY and CDR2 as FYNNEI. Germline trimming cut 1 base from V and 5 bases from J; bases unmatched to any gene: 3. This receptor was obtained from a human donor in a cohort sampled during active COVID-19. The donor label of this sample is uncertain. The chain is built from TRBV2 and TRBJ2-5, with TRBD2 identical over 8 bases. Sequencing input: peripheral blood. This CDR3 is CASSEVTSEETQYF. Written as DNA, the CDR3 is TGTGCCAGCAGTGAAGTGACTAGCGAGGAGACCCAGTACTTC.